These T cell receptor beta chains were read from a single sample in a study of spatial heterogeneity in lung cancer. TCRdb reprocessed the 5' RACE reads via MiXCR and lists one record per CDR3 protein. The sample yields 13,000 or so distinct CDR3 sequences, approximately 2.9% seen once. The sequenced sample was lung tumor tissue, obtained at surgery. These receptors came from a male donor with early-stage non-small cell lung cancer. Both conserved end residues are part of each CDR3. Fields, in order: CDR3 length, clone size, D gene, J gene, V gene, CDR3 DNA, CDR3 protein. A D gene is named only where the DNA matches it firmly. Size is stated for part of the rows, as once, few or many counts, or as a class when the clone is expanded.

len: 14
abundance: many
d_gene: -
j_gene: TRBJ1-5
v_gene: TRBV12-3/TRBV12-4
CDR3nt: TGTGCCAGCAGTTTTGGCTATAGCAATCAGCCCCAGCATTTT
CDR3aa: CASSFGYSNQPQHF

len: 16
abundance: many
d_gene: TRBD1
j_gene: TRBJ2-2
v_gene: TRBV9
CDR3nt: TGTGCCAGCAGCGTAAGGGGGCGAGAGGGGACCGGGGAGCTGTTTTTT
CDR3aa: CASSVRGREGTGELFF

len: 13
abundance: many
d_gene: TRBD1
j_gene: TRBJ1-6
v_gene: TRBV7-3
CDR3nt: TGTGCCAGCAGCAAGACAGGGGAATCACCCCCCCACTTT
CDR3aa: CASSKTGESPPHF

len: 12
abundance: many
d_gene: -
j_gene: TRBJ1-2
v_gene: TRBV7-8
CDR3nt: TGTGCCAGCAGCAGACCGACAGCCGAGACCACCTTC
CDR3aa: CASSRPTAETTF

len: 13
abundance: few
d_gene: -
j_gene: TRBJ1-2
v_gene: TRBV19
CDR3nt: TGTGCCAGTATTACCCCCCCCGGGACGGGGATTACCTTC
CDR3aa: CASITPPGTGITF

len: 15
abundance: medium-sized
d_gene: -
j_gene: TRBJ2-3
v_gene: TRBV13
CDR3nt: TGTGCCAGCAGCCCGAGGCAGGGAAGGAGGGATACGCAGTATTTT
CDR3aa: CASSPRQGRRDTQYF

len: 17
abundance: many
d_gene: TRBD1
j_gene: TRBJ1-4
v_gene: TRBV7-9
CDR3nt: TGTGCCAGCAGCGCTAGGCTTGCGGGACAGGGTAATGAAAAACTGTTTTTT
CDR3aa: CASSARLAGQGNEKLFF

len: 14
abundance: many
d_gene: TRBD2
j_gene: TRBJ2-7
v_gene: TRBV4-3
CDR3nt: TGCGCCAGCAGCCAAGGAGGTAGCAGCGGGGGGGAATACTTC
CDR3aa: CASSQGGSSGGEYF

len: 16
abundance: many
d_gene: -
j_gene: TRBJ2-7
v_gene: TRBV6-5
CDR3nt: TGTGCCAGCACCAACCGGAGGGGGACCGTCCTGGGCGAGCAGTACTTC
CDR3aa: CASTNRRGTVLGEQYF

len: 15
abundance: many
d_gene: -
j_gene: TRBJ1-2
v_gene: TRBV4-1
CDR3nt: TGCGCCAGCAGCCCCGGGGTTCGGGGAGCGGGTGGCTACACCTTC
CDR3aa: CASSPGVRGAGGYTF

len: 12
abundance: many
d_gene: -
j_gene: TRBJ2-3
v_gene: TRBV6-1
CDR3nt: TGCGCCGAGACCTCGGGGACAGATACGCAGTATTTT
CDR3aa: CAETSGTDTQYF

len: 12
abundance: many
d_gene: -
j_gene: TRBJ1-2
v_gene: TRBV20-1
CDR3nt: TGCAGTGCTAGAGGCGGGAATCATGGCTACACCTTC
CDR3aa: CSARGGNHGYTF

len: 18
abundance: many
d_gene: -
j_gene: TRBJ2-5
v_gene: TRBV11-1
CDR3nt: TGTGCCAGCAGCCGGGGAAGAATGCGGGGAAGTTTCCAAGAGACCCAGTACTTC
CDR3aa: CASSRGRMRGSFQETQYF

len: 14
abundance: medium-sized
d_gene: -
j_gene: TRBJ2-3
v_gene: TRBV10-3
CDR3nt: TGTGCCATCAGACCGGGACACCCCACAGATACGCAGTATTTT
CDR3aa: CAIRPGHPTDTQYF

len: 13
abundance: medium-sized
d_gene: -
j_gene: TRBJ1-1
v_gene: TRBV6-5
CDR3nt: TGTGCCAGCAGTTACTCGGAGTTCACTGAAGCTTTCTTT
CDR3aa: CASSYSEFTEAFF

len: 13
abundance: medium-sized
d_gene: TRBD2
j_gene: TRBJ2-1
v_gene: TRBV6-6
CDR3nt: TGTGCCAGCATTATAAGCGGGGGCTATGAGCAGTTCTTC
CDR3aa: CASIISGGYEQFF

len: 13
abundance: many
d_gene: -
j_gene: TRBJ1-5
v_gene: TRBV24-1
CDR3nt: TGTGCCACCAGTGACTCTGACCTGGGGCCCCAGCATTTT
CDR3aa: CATSDSDLGPQHF

len: 15
abundance: -
d_gene: -
j_gene: TRBJ2-7
v_gene: TRBV10-3
CDR3nt: TGTGCCATCTCTAGTCGGGCAGGAGGGACCTACGAGCAGTGCTTC
CDR3aa: CAISSRAGGTYEQCF

len: 13
abundance: many
d_gene: -
j_gene: TRBJ1-1
v_gene: TRBV10-3
CDR3nt: TGTGCCATCAGTGCGGTAGAGAACACTGAAGCTTTCTTT
CDR3aa: CAISAVENTEAFF

len: 13
abundance: many
d_gene: -
j_gene: TRBJ2-1
v_gene: TRBV5-1
CDR3nt: TGCGCCAGCAGCTCCATGGGCTCAATTGTGCAGTTCTTC
CDR3aa: CASSSMGSIVQFF

len: 14
abundance: many
d_gene: -
j_gene: TRBJ2-5
v_gene: TRBV6-6
CDR3nt: TGTGCCAGCAGCCAGGACGGGAGCCAAGAGACCCAGTACTTC
CDR3aa: CASSQDGSQETQYF

len: 13
abundance: many
d_gene: -
j_gene: TRBJ1-1
v_gene: TRBV4-2
CDR3nt: TGTGCCAGCAGCCAAGATCATGGCAGGGAAGCTTTCTTT
CDR3aa: CASSQDHGREAFF

len: 16
abundance: many
d_gene: TRBD2
j_gene: TRBJ2-3
v_gene: TRBV4-3
CDR3nt: TGCGCCAGCAGCCCTGGGCGGGGGGGCAGCGCAGATACGCAGTATTTT
CDR3aa: CASSPGRGGSADTQYF

len: 11
abundance: medium-sized
d_gene: -
j_gene: TRBJ2-7
v_gene: TRBV7-2
CDR3nt: TGTGCCAGCAGCTTTGCCTACGAGCAGTACTTC
CDR3aa: CASSFAYEQYF

len: 14
abundance: many
d_gene: -
j_gene: TRBJ1-1
v_gene: TRBV4-3
CDR3nt: TGCGCCAGCAGCCAAGACGGGCGGAACACTGAAGCTTTCTTT
CDR3aa: CASSQDGRNTEAFF

len: 13
abundance: many
d_gene: -
j_gene: TRBJ1-1
v_gene: TRBV27
CDR3nt: TGTGCCAGCAGTTTATTTGAGTACACTGAAGCTTTCTTT
CDR3aa: CASSLFEYTEAFF

len: 15
abundance: large
d_gene: -
j_gene: TRBJ2-5
v_gene: TRBV30
CDR3nt: TGTGCCTGGAGTGTACGGGTTGGGATAGAAGAGACCCAGTACTTC
CDR3aa: CAWSVRVGIEETQYF

len: 15
abundance: -
d_gene: -
j_gene: TRBJ1-6
v_gene: TRBV28
CDR3nt: TGTGCCAGCAGCGAAATACAAGGCGGTTGGTCACCCCTCAACTTT
CDR3aa: CASSEIQGGWSPLNF

len: 13
abundance: many
d_gene: -
j_gene: TRBJ2-7
v_gene: TRBV29-1
CDR3nt: TGCAGCGCCGGGCCCGGGCCCCTCTACGAGCAGTACTTC
CDR3aa: CSAGPGPLYEQYF

len: 12
abundance: -
d_gene: -
j_gene: TRBJ1-5
v_gene: TRBV7-8
CDR3nt: TGTGCCAGCCTGGTGCGGTTAAAGCCCCAGCATTTT
CDR3aa: CASLVRLKPQHF

len: 15
abundance: -
d_gene: TRBD1
j_gene: TRBJ2-7
v_gene: TRBV11-3
CDR3nt: TGTGCCAGCAGCCTCGTTCCGGGACAGAGATACGAGCAGTACTTC
CDR3aa: CASSLVPGQRYEQYF

len: 14
abundance: many
d_gene: -
j_gene: TRBJ2-3
v_gene: TRBV7-9
CDR3nt: TGTGCCAGCACCCGGGGCAGGGCCACAGATACGCAGTATTTT
CDR3aa: CASTRGRATDTQYF

len: 15
abundance: many
d_gene: -
j_gene: TRBJ1-3
v_gene: TRBV20-1
CDR3nt: TGCAGTGCCCAGACCGATGGCAGTCGGGGAAACACCATATATTTT
CDR3aa: CSAQTDGSRGNTIYF

len: 20
abundance: many
d_gene: TRBD1
j_gene: TRBJ1-3
v_gene: TRBV15
CDR3nt: TGTGCCACCAGCAAGTCCCTGGCACAGGGGGGTTTTTACTCTGGAAACACCATATATTTT
CDR3aa: CATSKSLAQGGFYSGNTIYF

len: 15
abundance: many
d_gene: TRBD1
j_gene: TRBJ1-2
v_gene: TRBV4-2
CDR3nt: TGTGCCAGCAGCCAAGATAAGGGACAGAACTATGGCTACACCTTC
CDR3aa: CASSQDKGQNYGYTF

len: 12
abundance: many
d_gene: -
j_gene: TRBJ2-7
v_gene: TRBV2
CDR3nt: TGTGCCAGCAGTCGGAGGGGGTACGAGCAGTACTTC
CDR3aa: CASSRRGYEQYF